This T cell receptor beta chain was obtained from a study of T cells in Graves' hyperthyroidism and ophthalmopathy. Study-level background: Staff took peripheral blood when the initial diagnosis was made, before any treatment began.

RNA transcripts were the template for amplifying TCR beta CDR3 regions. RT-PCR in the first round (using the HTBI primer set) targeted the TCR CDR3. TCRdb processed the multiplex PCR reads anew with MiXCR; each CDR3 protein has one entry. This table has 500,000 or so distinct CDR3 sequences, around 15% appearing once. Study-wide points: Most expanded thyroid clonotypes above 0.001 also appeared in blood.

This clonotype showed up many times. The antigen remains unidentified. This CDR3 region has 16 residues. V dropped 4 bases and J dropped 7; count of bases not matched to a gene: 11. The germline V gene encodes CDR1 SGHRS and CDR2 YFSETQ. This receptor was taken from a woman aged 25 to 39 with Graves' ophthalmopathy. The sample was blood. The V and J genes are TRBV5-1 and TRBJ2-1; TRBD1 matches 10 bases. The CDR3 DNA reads TGCGCCAGCAGCGTGACCCCAGGGACAGGGGCGAATGAGCAGTTCTTC. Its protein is CASSVTPGTGANEQFF. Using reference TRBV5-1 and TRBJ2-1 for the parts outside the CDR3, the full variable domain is KAGVTQTPRYLIKTRGQQVTLSCSPISGHRSVSWYQQTPGQGLQFLFEYFSETQRNKGNFPGRFSGRQFSNSRSEMNVSTLELGDSALYLCASSVTPGTGANEQFFGPGTRLTVL.